This T cell receptor (beta chain) is drawn from a study of cytomegalovirus exposure and HLA in healthy donors. Study observations and caveats: In vitro assays verified that a few CMV-associated chains recognized CMV antigens specifically.

The PCR contained 60 Vbeta and 13 Jbeta primers. Profiled with immunoSEQ multiplex PCR; TCRdb holds only in-frame clones, not every one. This table has some 150,000 clones, around 80% appearing once. This clone has a handful of counts. What it recognizes is unknown. The CDR3 has 17 residues. V gave up 0 bases and J gave up 0 bases, with 14 bases separating them. Germline V gives CDR1 SGHRS, CDR2 YFSETQ. V gene TRBV5-1 combines with J gene TRBJ2-3; D possibly corresponds to TRBD2 (5 bases). Specimen: PBMCs. This clonotype was sampled from a man between 18 and 35 years old in good health and CMV-seropositive. This CDR3 is CASSLGTGNPSTDTQYF. CDR3 nucleotides: TGCGCCAGCAGCTTGGGGACGGGAAACCCTAGCACAGATACGCAGTATTTT.